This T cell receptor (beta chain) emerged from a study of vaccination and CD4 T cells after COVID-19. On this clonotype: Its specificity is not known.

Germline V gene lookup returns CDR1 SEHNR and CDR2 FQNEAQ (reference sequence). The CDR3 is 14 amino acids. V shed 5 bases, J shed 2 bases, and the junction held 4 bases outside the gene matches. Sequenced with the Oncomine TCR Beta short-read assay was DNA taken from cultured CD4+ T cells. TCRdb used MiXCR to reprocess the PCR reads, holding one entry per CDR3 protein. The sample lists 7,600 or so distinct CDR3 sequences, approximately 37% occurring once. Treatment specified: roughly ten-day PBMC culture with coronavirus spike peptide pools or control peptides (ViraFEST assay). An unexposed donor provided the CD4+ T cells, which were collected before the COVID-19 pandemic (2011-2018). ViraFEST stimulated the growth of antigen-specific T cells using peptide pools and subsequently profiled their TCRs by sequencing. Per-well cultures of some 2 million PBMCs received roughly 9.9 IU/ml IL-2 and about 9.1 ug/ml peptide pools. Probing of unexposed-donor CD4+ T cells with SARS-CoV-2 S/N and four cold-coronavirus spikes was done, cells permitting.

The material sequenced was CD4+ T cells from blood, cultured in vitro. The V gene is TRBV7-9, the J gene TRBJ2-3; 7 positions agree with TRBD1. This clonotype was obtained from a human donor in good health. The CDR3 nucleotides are TGTGCCAGCAGCAGGGACAGCAACACAGATACGCAGTATTTT. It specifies CASSRDSNTDTQYF. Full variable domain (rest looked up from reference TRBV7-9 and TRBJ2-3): DTGVSQNPRHKITKRGQNVTFRCDPISEHNRLYWYRQTLGQGPEFLTYFQNEAQLEKSRLLSDRFSAERPKGSFSTLEIQRTEQGDSAMYLCASSRDSNTDTQYFGPGTRLTVL.